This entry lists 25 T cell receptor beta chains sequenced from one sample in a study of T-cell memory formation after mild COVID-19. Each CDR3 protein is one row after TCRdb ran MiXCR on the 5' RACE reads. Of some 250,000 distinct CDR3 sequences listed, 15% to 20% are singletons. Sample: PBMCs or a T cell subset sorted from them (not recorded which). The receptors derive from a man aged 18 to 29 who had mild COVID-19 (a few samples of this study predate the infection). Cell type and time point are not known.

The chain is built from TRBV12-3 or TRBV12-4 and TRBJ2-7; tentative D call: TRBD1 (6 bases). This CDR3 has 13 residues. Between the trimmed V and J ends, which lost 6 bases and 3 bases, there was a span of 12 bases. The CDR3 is CASRQGPIYEQYF. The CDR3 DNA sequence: TGTGCCAGCAGGCAGGGGCCCATCTACGAGCAGTACTTC.

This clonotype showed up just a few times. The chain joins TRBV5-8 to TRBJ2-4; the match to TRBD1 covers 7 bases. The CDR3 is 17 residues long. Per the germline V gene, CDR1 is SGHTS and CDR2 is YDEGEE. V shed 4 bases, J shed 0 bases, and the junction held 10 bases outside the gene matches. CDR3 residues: CASSPRTGKLAKNIQYF. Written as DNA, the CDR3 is TGTGCCAGCAGCCCAAGGACAGGAAAACTAGCCAAAAACATTCAGTACTTC.

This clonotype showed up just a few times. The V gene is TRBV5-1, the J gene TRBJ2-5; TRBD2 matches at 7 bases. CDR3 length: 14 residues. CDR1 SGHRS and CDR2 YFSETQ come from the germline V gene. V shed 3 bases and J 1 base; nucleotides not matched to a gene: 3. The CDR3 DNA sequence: TGCGCCAGCAGCTCCTCTAGCGGCCAAGAGACCCAGTACTTC. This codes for CASSSSSGQETQYF. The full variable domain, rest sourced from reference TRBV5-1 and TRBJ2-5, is KAGVTQTPRYLIKTRGQQVTLSCSPISGHRSVSWYQQTPGQGLQFLFEYFSETQRNKGNFPGRFSGRQFSNSRSEMNVSTLELGDSALYLCASSSSSGQETQYFGPGTRLLVL.

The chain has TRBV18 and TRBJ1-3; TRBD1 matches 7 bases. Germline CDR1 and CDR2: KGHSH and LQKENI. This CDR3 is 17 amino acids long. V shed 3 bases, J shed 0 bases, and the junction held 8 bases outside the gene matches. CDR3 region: CASSPFEGATSGNTIYF. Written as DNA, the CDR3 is TGTGCCAGCTCACCTTTTGAGGGGGCCACCTCTGGAAACACCATATATTTT.

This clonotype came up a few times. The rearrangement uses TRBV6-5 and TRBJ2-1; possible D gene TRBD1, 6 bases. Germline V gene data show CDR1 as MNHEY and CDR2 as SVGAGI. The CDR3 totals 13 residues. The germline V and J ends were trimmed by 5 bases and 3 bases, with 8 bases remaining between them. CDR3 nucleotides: TGTGCCAGCAGTCAGGGGAACTACAATGAGCAGTTCTTC. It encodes CASSQGNYNEQFF.

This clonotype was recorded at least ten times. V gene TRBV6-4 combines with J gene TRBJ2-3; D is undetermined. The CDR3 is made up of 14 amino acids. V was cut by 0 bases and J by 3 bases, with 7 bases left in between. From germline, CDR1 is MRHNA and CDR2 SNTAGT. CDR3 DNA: TGTGCCAGCAGTGACTCGAAAGGGACAGATACGCAGTATTTT. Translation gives CASSDSKGTDTQYF.

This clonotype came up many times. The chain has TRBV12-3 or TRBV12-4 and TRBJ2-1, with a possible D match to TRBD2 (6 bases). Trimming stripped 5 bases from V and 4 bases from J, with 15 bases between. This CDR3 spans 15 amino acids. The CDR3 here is CASSKTGLRYNEQFF. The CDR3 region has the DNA TGTGCCAGCAGTAAAACGGGACTCCGATACAATGAGCAGTTCTTC.

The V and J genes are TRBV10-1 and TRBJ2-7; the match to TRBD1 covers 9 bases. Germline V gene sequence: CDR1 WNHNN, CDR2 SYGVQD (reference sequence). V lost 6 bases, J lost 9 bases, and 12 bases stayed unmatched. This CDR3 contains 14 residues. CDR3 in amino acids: CASSRDRVGSRQYF. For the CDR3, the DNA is TGCGCCAGCAGCCGGGACAGGGTAGGTTCAAGGCAGTACTTC.

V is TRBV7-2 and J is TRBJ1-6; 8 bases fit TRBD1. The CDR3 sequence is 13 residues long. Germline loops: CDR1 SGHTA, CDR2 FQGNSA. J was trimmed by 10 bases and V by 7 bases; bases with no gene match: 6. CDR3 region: CASNGDRRSPLHF. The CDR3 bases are TGTGCCAGCAACGGGGACAGGCGGTCACCCCTCCACTTT.

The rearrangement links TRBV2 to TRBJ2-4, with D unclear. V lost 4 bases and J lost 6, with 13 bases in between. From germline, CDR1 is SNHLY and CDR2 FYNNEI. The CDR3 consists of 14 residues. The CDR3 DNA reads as TGTGCCAGCAGTGGCTATGGGGTAGGAAACATTCAGTACTTC. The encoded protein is CASSGYGVGNIQYF.

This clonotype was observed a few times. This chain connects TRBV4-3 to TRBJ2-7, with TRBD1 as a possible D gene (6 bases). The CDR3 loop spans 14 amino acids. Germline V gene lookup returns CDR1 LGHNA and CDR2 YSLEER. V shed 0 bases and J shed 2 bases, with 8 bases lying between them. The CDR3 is CASSQEWGPYEQYF. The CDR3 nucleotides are TGCGCCAGCAGCCAAGAATGGGGGCCCTACGAGCAGTACTTC.

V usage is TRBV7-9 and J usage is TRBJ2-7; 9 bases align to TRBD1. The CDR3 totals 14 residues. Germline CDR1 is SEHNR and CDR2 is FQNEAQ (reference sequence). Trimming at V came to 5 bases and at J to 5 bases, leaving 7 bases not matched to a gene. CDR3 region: CASSPRDRVDEQYF. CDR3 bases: TGTGCCAGCAGCCCCAGGGACAGGGTCGACGAGCAGTACTTC.

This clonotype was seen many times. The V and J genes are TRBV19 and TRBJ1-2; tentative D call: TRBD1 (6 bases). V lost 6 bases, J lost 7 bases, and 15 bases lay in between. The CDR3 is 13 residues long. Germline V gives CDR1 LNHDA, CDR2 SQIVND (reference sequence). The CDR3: CASRTGLVAGYTF. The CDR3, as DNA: TGTGCCAGTAGAACAGGGCTCGTTGCTGGCTACACCTTC.

The CDR3 reads CASSPRLAGYRTDTQYF. CDR3 DNA sequence: TGTGCCAGCAGTCCGAGACTAGCGGGGTATCGCACAGATACGCAGTATTTT. The rearrangement links TRBV27 to TRBJ2-3; TRBD2 aligns across 11 bases. Germline trimming cut 5 bases from V and 1 base from J; bases unmatched to any gene: 8. The CDR3 has 17 amino acids. The germline gives CDR1 MNHEY, CDR2 SMNVEV (reference sequence).

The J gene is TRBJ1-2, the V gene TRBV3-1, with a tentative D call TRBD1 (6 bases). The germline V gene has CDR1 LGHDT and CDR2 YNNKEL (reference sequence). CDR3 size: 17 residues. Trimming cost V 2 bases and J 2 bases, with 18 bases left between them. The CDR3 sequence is CASSQWSGTSTNYGYTF. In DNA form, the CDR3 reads TGTGCCAGCAGCCAATGGTCCGGGACATCTACGAACTATGGCTACACCTTC.

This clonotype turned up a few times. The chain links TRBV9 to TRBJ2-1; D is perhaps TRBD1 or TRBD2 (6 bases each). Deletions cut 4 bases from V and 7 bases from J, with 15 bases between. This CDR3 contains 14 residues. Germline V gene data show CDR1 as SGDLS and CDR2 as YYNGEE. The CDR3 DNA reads TGTGCCAGCAGCCCTCCGGGGGCCGGGAATGAGCAGTTCTTC. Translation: CASSPPGAGNEQFF.

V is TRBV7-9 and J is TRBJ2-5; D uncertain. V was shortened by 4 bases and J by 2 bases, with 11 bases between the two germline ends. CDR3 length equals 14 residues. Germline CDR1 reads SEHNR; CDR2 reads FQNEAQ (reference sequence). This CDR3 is CASSSMTEQETQYF. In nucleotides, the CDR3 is TGTGCCAGCAGCTCCATGACGGAACAAGAGACCCAGTACTTC.

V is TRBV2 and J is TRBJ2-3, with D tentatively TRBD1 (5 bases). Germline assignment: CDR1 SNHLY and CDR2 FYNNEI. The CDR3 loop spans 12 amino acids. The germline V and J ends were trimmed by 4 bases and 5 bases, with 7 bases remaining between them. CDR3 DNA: TGTGCCAGCAGTGTCAGGGAAGATACGCAGTATTTT. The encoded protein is CASSVREDTQYF. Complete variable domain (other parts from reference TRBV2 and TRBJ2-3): EPEVTQTPSHQVTQMGQEVILRCVPISNHLYFYWYRQILGQKVEFLVSFYNNEISEKSEIFDDQFSVERPDGSNFTLKIRSTKLEDSAMYFCASSVREDTQYFGPGTRLTVL.

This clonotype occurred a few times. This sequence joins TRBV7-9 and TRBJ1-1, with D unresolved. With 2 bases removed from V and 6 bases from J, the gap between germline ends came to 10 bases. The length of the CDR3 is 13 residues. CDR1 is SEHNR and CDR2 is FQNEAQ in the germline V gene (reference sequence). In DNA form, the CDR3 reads TGTGCCAGCAGCTTAAATCCCCGAGCTGAAGCTTTCTTT. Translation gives CASSLNPRAEAFF.

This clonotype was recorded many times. The CDR3 DNA sequence: TGCAGCGTTGCGGCGGCAGATACGCAGTATTTT. Translating gives CSVAAADTQYF. J is TRBJ2-3 and V is TRBV29-1, with unresolved D. This CDR3 comprises 11 residues. From germline, CDR1 is SQVTM and CDR2 ANQGSEA. V was clipped by 4 bases and J by 4 bases, with 6 bases between them.

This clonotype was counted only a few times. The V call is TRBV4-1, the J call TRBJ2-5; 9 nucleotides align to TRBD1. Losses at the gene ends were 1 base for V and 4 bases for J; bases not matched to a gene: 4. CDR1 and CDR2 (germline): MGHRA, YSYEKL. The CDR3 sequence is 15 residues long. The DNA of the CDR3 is TGCGCCAGCAGCCAAGTAGGACAGGGGCTAGAGACCCAGTACTTC. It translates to CASSQVGQGLETQYF.

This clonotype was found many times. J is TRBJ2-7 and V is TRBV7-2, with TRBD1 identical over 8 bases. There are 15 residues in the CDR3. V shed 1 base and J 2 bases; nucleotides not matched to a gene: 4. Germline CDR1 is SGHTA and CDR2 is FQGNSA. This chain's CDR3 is CASSLGGQVTYEQYF. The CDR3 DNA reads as TGTGCCAGCAGCTTAGGGGGACAGGTCACCTACGAGCAGTACTTC.

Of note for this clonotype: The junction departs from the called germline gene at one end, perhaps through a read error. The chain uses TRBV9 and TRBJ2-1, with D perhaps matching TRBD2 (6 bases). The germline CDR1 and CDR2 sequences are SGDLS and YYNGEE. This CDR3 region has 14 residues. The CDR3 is CASSVGLVWARMLF. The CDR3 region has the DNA TGTGCCAGCAGCGTAGGACTAGTCTGGGCCCGTATGCTCTTC.

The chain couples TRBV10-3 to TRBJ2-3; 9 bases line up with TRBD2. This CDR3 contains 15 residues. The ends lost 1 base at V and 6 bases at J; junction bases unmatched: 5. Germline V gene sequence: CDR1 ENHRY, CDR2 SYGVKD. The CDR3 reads CAISELAGGPDTQYF. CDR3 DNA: TGTGCCATCAGTGAGTTGGCGGGGGGGCCCGATACGCAGTATTTT.

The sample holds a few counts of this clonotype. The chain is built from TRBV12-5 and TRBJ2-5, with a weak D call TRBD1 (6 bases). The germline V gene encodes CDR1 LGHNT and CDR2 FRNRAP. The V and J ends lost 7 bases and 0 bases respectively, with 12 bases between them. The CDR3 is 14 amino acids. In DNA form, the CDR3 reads TGTGCTAGTGCGAGGACAGCGTACCAAGAGACCCAGTACTTC. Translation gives CASARTAYQETQYF.